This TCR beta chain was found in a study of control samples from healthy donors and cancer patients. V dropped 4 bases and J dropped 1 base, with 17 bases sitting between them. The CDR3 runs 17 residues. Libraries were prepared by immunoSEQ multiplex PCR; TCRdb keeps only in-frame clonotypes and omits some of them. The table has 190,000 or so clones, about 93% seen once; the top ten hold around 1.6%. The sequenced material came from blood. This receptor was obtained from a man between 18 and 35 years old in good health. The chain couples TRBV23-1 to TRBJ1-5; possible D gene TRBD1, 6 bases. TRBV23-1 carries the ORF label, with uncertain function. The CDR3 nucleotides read TGCGCCAGCAGTCCGGACCACAGGGTGGACAGCAATCAGCCCCAGCATTTT. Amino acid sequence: CASSPDHRVDSNQPQHF.